This entry features one TCR beta chain sequence. This clonotype came up many times. The antigen it recognizes is unknown. Base quality data are lacking; no much larger clone is found one base away. The sequencer listed for this sample is Illumina HiSeq 2000. TCR beta chain libraries were generated through multiplex PCR amplification. The amplified TCR beta chain products were analyzed by high-throughput sequencing. TCRdb trimmed the raw reads at Q25, called clones with MiXCR and kept productive beta chains. Each record represents a unique CDR3 protein, reported with the most common genes and DNA among its rows. The sample table shows fewer than 200,000 distinct CDR3 sequences, and more than 25% are seen once. Roughly 3.8% of the sample comes from the top ten. This sample stems from a study of breast tumors, draining lymph nodes, adjacent tissues (dated by TCRdb to 2016 to 2017). Background on the whole study: The study compared TCR beta repertoires across tumor, adjacent nontumor tissue and axillary lymph nodes from breast cancer patients. In human breast cancer, the study set out to assess how tumor, surrounding tissue and draining lymph node repertoires relate to one another and whether T cells might be exchanged between them.

Results and caveats for the whole study, not just this receptor: Tumor T-cell repertoires showed less diversity than lymph node repertoires and more diversity than nontumor tissue repertoires, and tumor T-cell repertoires showed preferential V and J gene usage. The data were considered consistent with the idea that most tumor T cells come from the lymph node and then expand in tumor tissue. Tumor and nontumor tissue repertoires were significantly more similar in luminal-like than in basal-like breast cancer. The study presented the conclusion that tumor T cells originate in lymph nodes as consistent with a hypothesis, not as something directly demonstrated.

The axillary draining lymph nodes of breast cancer patients were the source of the lymph node samples. The CDR3 holds 15 amino acids from the cysteine to the phenylalanine. CDR3 DNA is the only sequence kept; it has 45 bases, read in frame from the first base. V is clipped by 3 bases and J by 3 bases, and the sequence between their germline boundaries is 12 bases long. The sequenced sample was axillary lymph node tissue. The sequence derives from a female donor with breast cancer. Some clones in this sample may be carry-over from other donors' samples. The rearrangement combines TRBV12-3 or TRBV12-4 with TRBJ1-3; the D gene identity is not certain. The CDR3 here reads CASSLASPHGNTIYF. The bases are TGTGCCAGCAGTTTGGCATCACCCCATGGAAACACCATATATTTT.